The 31 T cell receptor beta chains below all came from one sample that was sequenced in a study of preoperative IRX-2 immunotherapy in early breast cancer. The repertoire was sequenced with immunoSEQ multiplex PCR; TCRdb's copy has only in-frame clones and lacks some. The sample consists of approximately 11,000 clones, roughly 80% of them appearing once. Treatment in this sample: preoperative locoregional IRX-2 cytokine immunotherapy. The sequencing used lymph node tissue, collected before IRX-2 immunotherapy. All receptors derive from a human donor with breast cancer.

This chain uses TRBV6-8 with TRBJ2-5; 9 bases map to TRBD1. The CDR3 is 16 amino acids. CDR1 is MNHGY and CDR2 is SAAAGT in the germline V gene. The J segment lost 4 bases and the V segment lost 5 bases, leaving 11 bases of the junction unmatched. The CDR3 region is CASSKPGTGIGETQYF. CDR3 nucleotide sequence: TGTGCCAGCAGTAAGCCCGGGACAGGGATAGGAGAGACCCAGTACTTC.

The genes are TRBV18 and TRBJ2-7; 10 nucleotides line up with TRBD1. Trimming removed 3 bases from V and 5 bases from J; junction bases left unmatched: 4. The CDR3 loop spans 14 amino acids. Germline CDR1 is KGHSH and CDR2 is LQKENI. The CDR3 sequence: CASSPSTGGNEQYF. CDR3 bases: TGTGCCAGCTCACCCTCGACAGGGGGCAACGAGCAGTACTTC.

The table lists this clone with a few counts. J is TRBJ1-1 and V is TRBV7-1, with unresolved D. TRBV7-1 qualifies as an ORF whose function is uncertain. The CDR3 covers 13 residues. The ends were cut back, 4 bases at V and 5 bases at J, with 11 bases in the middle. The CDR3 loop is CASSLASGTEAFF. In DNA, the CDR3 is TGTGCCAGCAGCTTAGCGTCGGGTACTGAAGCTTTCTTT.

V and J are TRBV6-8 and TRBJ2-7; 9 bases align to TRBD1. V gave up 0 bases and J gave up 4 bases; unmatched junction bases: 7. Germline V CDR1 and CDR2: MNHGY, SAAAGT. This CDR3 spans 16 amino acids. CDR3 in amino acids: CASSYSIQGARYEQYF. CDR3 coding DNA: TGTGCCAGCAGTTACTCGATACAGGGGGCGCGGTACGAGCAGTACTTC.

The chain links TRBV23-1 to TRBJ1-5; 12 bases are shared with TRBD1. TRBV23-1 is flagged as an ORF with uncertain function. There are 19 residues in the CDR3. With 2 bases clipped from V and 2 bases from J, the junction kept 10 bases outside the gene matches. In DNA, the CDR3 is TGCGCCAGCAGTCAACCCATAAGGGGACAGGGGGCTTGCAATCAGCCCCAGCATTTT. Translating it yields CASSQPIRGQGACNQPQHF.

This clone appeared a single time. The rearrangement links TRBV6-8 to TRBJ2-1, with TRBD2 as a possible D gene (6 bases). Trimming removed 0 bases at V and 6 bases at J, with 12 bases between. Germline CDR1 is MNHGY and CDR2 is SAAAGT. The CDR3 consists of 15 residues. The CDR3 here is CASSYSGGTVNEQFF. The CDR3 nucleotides are TGTGCCAGCAGTTACTCGGGCGGGACTGTCAATGAGCAGTTCTTC.

This clone has more than one count but fewer than ten. This rearrangement joins TRBV15 to TRBJ2-7; weak D call: TRBD1 (5 bases). Germline CDR1 and CDR2: LNHNV and YYDKDF (reference sequence). There are 14 residues in the CDR3. V was clipped by 0 bases and J by 1 base, with 7 bases between them. The CDR3 spells CATSRDRQSYEQYF. In DNA, the CDR3 is TGTGCCACCAGCAGAGATAGACAGTCCTACGAGCAGTACTTC.

This chain uses TRBV10-3 with TRBJ1-1; possible D gene TRBD1, 5 bases. This CDR3 comprises 15 residues. Germline assignment: CDR1 ENHRY and CDR2 SYGVKD. The V and J ends lost 2 bases and 0 bases respectively, with 10 bases between them. The CDR3 DNA reads TGTGCCATCAGTGAGGACAGTTTGATGAACACTGAAGCTTTCTTT. It encodes CAISEDSLMNTEAFF.

This clone was detected a few times. The rearrangement uses TRBV11-3 and TRBJ1-2; TRBD1 might be the D (5 bases). The germline V gene encodes CDR1 SGHNT and CDR2 YENEEA. The V gene lost 2 bases and the J gene lost 2 bases, with 12 bases spanning the gap. The CDR3 loop spans 15 amino acids. CDR3 nucleotides: TGTGCCAGCAGCTTAACCGGGGACGGAAACTATGGCTACACCTTC. It is translated as CASSLTGDGNYGYTF.

The chain uses TRBV12-5 and TRBJ2-1; D uncertain. Germline CDR1 LGHNT, CDR2 FRNRAP. The CDR3 totals 12 residues. CDR3 DNA sequence: TGTGCCAGCACCATAAGTTCCCTTGAGCAGTTCTTC. Protein product: CASTISSLEQFF.

The chain couples TRBV18 to TRBJ2-1, with 11 bases lining up with TRBD2. Trimming at V came to 5 bases and at J to 9 bases, leaving 9 bases not matched to a gene. The CDR3 runs to 15 residues. Germline assignment: CDR1 KGHSH and CDR2 LQKENI. The CDR3: CASSATSGMVVEQFF. CDR3 coding DNA: TGTGCCAGCTCAGCGACTAGCGGGATGGTGGTTGAGCAGTTCTTC.

The chain recombines TRBV6-8 with TRBJ1-2; a weak D match, TRBD1 (6 bases). Germline V CDR1 and CDR2: MNHGY, SAAAGT. The CDR3 is 12 amino acids. V gave up 7 bases and J gave up 4 bases, with 10 bases separating them. As DNA, the CDR3 is TGTGCCAGCAAAGGGGGGCCCTATGGCTACACCTTC. Protein: CASKGGPYGYTF.

The chain uses TRBV19 and TRBJ1-1; D is perhaps TRBD1 (6 bases). CDR3 length: 13 residues. Germline lookup yields CDR1 LNHDA and CDR2 SQIVND (reference sequence). Trimming took 5 bases from V and 3 from J, leaving 10 bases between them. CDR3: CASSFRQDTEAFF. The CDR3 region has the DNA TGTGCCAGTAGTTTCAGACAGGACACTGAAGCTTTCTTT.

The chain links TRBV11-3 to TRBJ1-1, with D unresolved. CDR3 length: 14 amino acids. From germline, CDR1 is SGHNT and CDR2 YENEEA. Trimming left V 0 bases short and J 1 base short, with 6 bases between. CDR3 in DNA: TGTGCCAGCAGCTTAGATGGGCAGAACACTGAAGCTTTCTTT. Encoded protein: CASSLDGQNTEAFF.

This sequence joins TRBV29-1 and TRBJ1-5, with D unclear. Looked up from germline, CDR1 is SQVTM and CDR2 is ANQGSEA. V was clipped by 4 bases and J by 3 bases, with 10 bases between them. This CDR3 has 13 amino acids. The CDR3 is CSVGLGTNQPQHF. Here the CDR3 DNA reads TGCAGCGTTGGACTAGGTACCAATCAGCCCCAGCATTTT.

J is TRBJ1-4 and V is TRBV5-1, with 8 bases identical to TRBD1. The CDR3 runs 17 residues. The germline V gene has CDR1 SGHRS and CDR2 YFSETQ. V gave up 2 bases and J gave up 7 bases; unmatched junction bases: 13. In DNA, the CDR3 is TGCGCCAGCAGCTTTAAAGGCGCGGGACAGGTCGGTGAAAAACTGTTTTTT. It encodes CASSFKGAGQVGEKLFF.

A few counts support this clone. The chain has TRBV18 and TRBJ1-4, with TRBD1 as a possible D gene (5 bases). The CDR3 is 18 residues long. Germline V gene sequence: CDR1 KGHSH, CDR2 LQKENI. V was cut by 1 base and J by 5 bases, with 20 bases left in between. CDR3 loop: CASSPLIPGDSSNEKLFF. The DNA for the CDR3 is TGTGCCAGCTCACCACTCATCCCCGGCGACAGCTCGAATGAAAAACTGTTTTTT. The full variable domain, in which reference TRBV18 and TRBJ1-4 provide the parts outside the CDR3, is NAGVMQNPRHLVRRRGQEARLRCSPMKGHSHVYWYRQLPEEGLKFMVYLQKENIIDESGMPKERFSAEFPKEGPSILRIQQVVRGDSAAYFCASSPLIPGDSSNEKLFFGSGTQLSVL.

The rearrangement uses TRBV19 and TRBJ2-7; 9 nucleotides match TRBD1. The length of the CDR3 is 14 residues. Germline trimming cut 10 bases from V and 5 bases from J; bases unmatched to any gene: 12. The V gene's germline CDR1 is LNHDA and CDR2 SQIVND (reference sequence). The CDR3 protein is CAIRTRDRAHEQYF. DNA of the CDR3: TGTGCCATCCGAACCAGGGACAGGGCCCACGAGCAGTACTTC. Supplemented by reference TRBV19 and TRBJ2-7, the full variable domain reads DGGITQSPKYLFRKEGQNVTLSCEQNLNHDAMYWYRQDPGQGLRLIYYSQIVNDFQKGDIAEGYSVSREKKESFPLTVTSAQKNPTAFYLCAIRTRDRAHEQYFGPGTRLTVT.

The rearrangement links TRBV5-1 to TRBJ2-2; TRBD1 matches at 7 bases. There are 19 residues in the CDR3. Germline CDR1 reads SGHRS; CDR2 reads YFSETQ. The ends lost 2 bases at V and 5 bases at J; junction bases unmatched: 18. The CDR3 region has the DNA TGCGCCAGCAGCTTAATCCCCAATACGGGACAGTCGTGGACCGGGGAGCTGTTTTTT. Translating gives CASSLIPNTGQSWTGELFF.

J is TRBJ1-3 and V is TRBV30, with TRBD1 as a possible D gene (5 bases). Trimming took off 4 bases at V and 0 bases at J, with 13 bases between the two ends. The CDR3 is 15 amino acids. Germline V gene data show CDR1 as GTSNPN and CDR2 as SVGIG (reference sequence). CDR3 region: CAWITGHLSGNTIYF. The CDR3 DNA reads as TGTGCCTGGATTACCGGACATCTCTCTGGAAACACCATATATTTT.

This chain joins TRBV5-1 and TRBJ1-5; possible D gene TRBD1, 6 bases. The CDR3 spans 16 residues. Deletions cut 4 bases from V and 0 bases from J, with 14 bases between. Germline CDR1 and CDR2: SGHRS and YFSETQ. CDR3 amino acids: CASSQGGGDSNQPQHF. Written as DNA, the CDR3 is TGCGCCAGCAGCCAAGGGGGGGGAGATAGCAATCAGCCCCAGCATTTT.

The gene calls are TRBV11-3 and TRBJ2-7, with TRBD1 as a possible D gene (5 bases). Per the germline V gene, CDR1 is SGHNT and CDR2 is YENEEA. The CDR3 sequence is 15 residues long. With 5 bases removed from V and 2 bases from J, the gap between germline ends came to 16 bases. The CDR3 protein is CASSPERTNPYEQYF. As DNA, the CDR3 is TGTGCCAGCAGCCCCGAACGGACAAACCCCTACGAGCAGTACTTC.

The count of this clone is one. V is TRBV28 and J is TRBJ2-1; TRBD2 matches 7 bases. Germline CDR1 reads MDHEN; CDR2 reads SYDVKM. CDR3 length: 13 residues. V was clipped by 5 bases and J by 10 bases; unmatched bases: 8. In DNA form, the CDR3 reads TGTGCCAGCAGTATGAGACTAGCTGTAGAGCAGTTCTTC. Amino acids: CASSMRLAVEQFF.

This clone was recorded only once. The V and J genes are TRBV6-8 and TRBJ1-5, with D uncertain. Germline assignment: CDR1 MNHGY and CDR2 SAAAGT. The CDR3 extends over 13 amino acids. Deletions cut 6 bases from V and 2 bases from J, with 8 bases between. For the CDR3, the DNA is TGTGCCAGCAGCGTGGATGGCAATCAGCCCCAGCATTTT. It encodes CASSVDGNQPQHF.

The V gene is TRBV19, the J gene TRBJ2-7, with TRBD2 as a possible D gene (5 bases). Germline V gene sequence: CDR1 LNHDA, CDR2 SQIVND (reference sequence). The CDR3 has 16 amino acids. Trimming removed 5 bases at V and 4 bases at J, with 21 bases between. The DNA of the CDR3 is TGTGCCAGTAGTTCTTCGTTGAGTGGGAGAGGGTACGAGCAGTACTTC. The encoded protein is CASSSSLSGRGYEQYF.

This chain joins TRBV7-5 and TRBJ1-4; TRBD1 reflects the table's D call only, with no check against the DNA. TRBV7-5 is classified as a pseudogene. This CDR3 region has 14 residues. The CDR3 DNA sequence: TGTGCCAGCAGCGAAGGGCAGGGCGATGAAAAACTGTTTTTT. Protein sequence: CASSEGQGDEKLFF.

This chain uses TRBV4-1 with TRBJ2-5; no definite D call. Trimming removed 0 bases from V and 5 bases from J, with 10 bases in between. Germline V gene lookup returns CDR1 MGHRA and CDR2 YSYEKL. This CDR3 is 14 amino acids long. Here the CDR3 reads CASSQEGPRETQYF. CDR3 in DNA: TGCGCCAGCAGCCAAGAAGGGCCGCGGGAGACCCAGTACTTC.

In its sample, this clone was seen once. The chain joins TRBV6-8 to TRBJ1-4, with D possibly being TRBD1 (5 bases). This CDR3 has 19 residues. The V end lost 5 bases, the J end lost 0 bases, and 22 bases lay between the germline ends. CDR1 and CDR2 from the germline V gene are MNHGY and SAAAGT. The CDR3 coding sequence is TGTGCCAGCAGTCAAGAATCCGGGACCGCGGAATCAACTAATGAAAAACTGTTTTTT. Translation: CASSQESGTAESTNEKLFF.

This clone turned up a few times. This chain connects TRBV6-8 to TRBJ2-7, with 8 bases aligning to TRBD2. Germline V gives CDR1 MNHGY, CDR2 SAAAGT. The CDR3 sequence is 15 residues long. The ends lost 2 bases at V and 0 bases at J; junction bases unmatched: 3. The CDR3, as DNA: TGTGCCAGCAGTTACGGCGGGAGGTACTCCTACGAGCAGTACTTC. This codes for CASSYGGRYSYEQYF.

V gene TRBV7-1 combines with J gene TRBJ2-2; 8 bases fit TRBD1. TRBV7-1 is filed as an ORF, its function uncertain. The junction had 10 bases not matched to a gene; V was cut back by 6 bases and J by 7 bases. The CDR3 runs 15 residues. The CDR3 sequence is CASRRSGGVSGELFF. The CDR3 DNA sequence: TGTGCCAGCAGACGTTCAGGGGGCGTCAGCGGGGAGCTGTTTTTT.

The chain uses TRBV5-1 and TRBJ1-1, with 10 bases aligning to TRBD1. From germline, CDR1 is SGHRS and CDR2 YFSETQ. CDR3 size: 16 residues. After removal of 3 bases from V and 0 bases from J, the junction contained 5 bases not matched to a gene. The CDR3 coding sequence is TGCGCCAGCAGCTGGACAGGGGGTGAACTGAACACTGAAGCTTTCTTT. Translation gives CASSWTGGELNTEAFF.